The TCR beta chain under discussion was sequenced for a study of blood T cell repertoires in COVID-19. About the research overall: The study drew acute and convalescent COVID-19 samples from the United States, Italy and Spain. PBMCs, B-cell-depleted T cells, or T cells were the source of the cDNA or gDNA that made up the material.

TCRdb's table, derived via immunoSEQ multiplex PCR, lists solely in-frame clones and lacks some. In the table there are 200,000 to 300,000 clones, about 89% of which are singletons. Residents of 24 US areas, aged roughly 18 to 89 years, made up the participants. The V gene's germline CDR1 is SGHNT and CDR2 YENEEA. The CDR3 contains 14 residues. After removal of 3 bases from V and 4 bases from J, the junction contained 3 bases not matched to a gene. This sequence joins TRBV11-3 and TRBJ2-5, with 9 positions matching TRBD1. Sequencing used PBMCs or T cells enriched from blood (not recorded which). The clonotype originates from a woman between 18 and 30 years old who had recovered from COVID-19. DNA of the CDR3: TGTGCCAGCAGCTTGGGACAGGGTAGAGAGACCCAGTACTTC. This sequence encodes CASSLGQGRETQYF.